The T cell receptor beta chain described here comes from a study of T cells after yellow fever vaccination. Whole-study findings and limits: Contamination by abundant bulk-population clonotypes could be present in FACS-sorted repertoires. Across the CD4 and CD8 compartments, a small share of clonotypes was present in both.

The CDR3 length is 16 residues. Germline-derived CDR1 and CDR2 are MNHEY and SMNVEV (reference sequence). The ends lost 3 bases at V and 8 bases at J; junction bases unmatched: 14. This clonotype appeared many times. Antigen unknown. TCRdb recomputed calls from the 5' RACE reads with MiXCR, one row per CDR3 protein. The sample shows 200,000 to 250,000 distinct CDR3 sequences, approximately 3% of them seen only once. The origin of this receptor is a man aged 18 to 29 who received the YFV17D yellow fever vaccine. The sample was CD4+ T cells sorted from PBMCs, taken 10 days after the yellow fever booster vaccination. The chain couples TRBV27 to TRBJ1-2; 8 bases line up with TRBD1. CDR3 amino acids: CASSFLQGAISGGYTF. The CDR3 DNA sequence: TGTGCCAGCAGTTTTTTGCAGGGGGCTATTTCGGGCGGCTACACCTTC.